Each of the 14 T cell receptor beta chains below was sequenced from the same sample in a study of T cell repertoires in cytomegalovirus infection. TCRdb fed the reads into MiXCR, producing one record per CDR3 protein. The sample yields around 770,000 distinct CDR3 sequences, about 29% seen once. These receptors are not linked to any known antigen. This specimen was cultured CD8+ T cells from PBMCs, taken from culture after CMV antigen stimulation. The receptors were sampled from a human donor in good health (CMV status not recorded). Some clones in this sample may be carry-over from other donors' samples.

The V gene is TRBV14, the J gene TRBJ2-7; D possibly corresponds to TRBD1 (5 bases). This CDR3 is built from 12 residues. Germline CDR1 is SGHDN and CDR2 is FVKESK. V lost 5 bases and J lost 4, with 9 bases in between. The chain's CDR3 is CASSRTIYEQYF. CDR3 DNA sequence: TGTGCCAGCAGCAGGACAATTTACGAGCAGTACTTC.

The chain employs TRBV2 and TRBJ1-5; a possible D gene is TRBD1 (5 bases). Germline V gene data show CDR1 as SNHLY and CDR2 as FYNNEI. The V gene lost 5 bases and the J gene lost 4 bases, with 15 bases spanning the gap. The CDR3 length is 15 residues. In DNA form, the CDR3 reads TGTGCCAGCAGTTTGACAATTGGGGGAAATCAGCCCCAGCATTTT. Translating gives CASSLTIGGNQPQHF.

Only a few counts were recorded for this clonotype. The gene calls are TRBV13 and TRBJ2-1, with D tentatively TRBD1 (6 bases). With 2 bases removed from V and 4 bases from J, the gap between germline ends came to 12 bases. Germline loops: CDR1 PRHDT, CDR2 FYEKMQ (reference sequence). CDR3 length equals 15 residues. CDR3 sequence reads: CASSLQGRTYNEQFF. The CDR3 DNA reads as TGTGCCAGCAGCTTACAGGGGCGGACTTACAATGAGCAGTTCTTC.

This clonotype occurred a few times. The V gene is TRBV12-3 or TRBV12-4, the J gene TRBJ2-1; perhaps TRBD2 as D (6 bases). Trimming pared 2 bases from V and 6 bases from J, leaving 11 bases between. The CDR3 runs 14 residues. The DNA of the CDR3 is TGTGCCAGCAGTTTACCGGGAGCGAGCAATGAGCAGTTCTTC. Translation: CASSLPGASNEQFF.

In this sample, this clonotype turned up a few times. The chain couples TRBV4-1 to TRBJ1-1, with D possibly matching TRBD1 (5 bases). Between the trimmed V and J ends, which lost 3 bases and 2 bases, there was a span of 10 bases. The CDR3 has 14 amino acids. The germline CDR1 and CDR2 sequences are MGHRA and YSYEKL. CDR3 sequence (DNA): TGCGCCAGCAGCCAGATGACAGATAACACTGAAGCTTTCTTT. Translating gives CASSQMTDNTEAFF.

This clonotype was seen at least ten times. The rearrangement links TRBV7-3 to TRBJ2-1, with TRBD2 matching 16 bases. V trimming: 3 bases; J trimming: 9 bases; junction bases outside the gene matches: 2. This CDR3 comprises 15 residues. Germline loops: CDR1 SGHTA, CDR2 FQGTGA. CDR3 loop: CASSLGLAGGGEQFF. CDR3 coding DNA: TGTGCCAGCAGCTTGGGACTAGCGGGGGGGGGTGAGCAGTTCTTC.

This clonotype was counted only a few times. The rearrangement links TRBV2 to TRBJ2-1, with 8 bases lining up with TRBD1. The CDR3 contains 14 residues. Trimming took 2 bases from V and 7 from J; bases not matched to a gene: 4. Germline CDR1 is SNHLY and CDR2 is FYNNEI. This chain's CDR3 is CASSEQGAGNEQFF. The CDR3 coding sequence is TGTGCCAGCAGTGAACAGGGGGCTGGAAATGAGCAGTTCTTC. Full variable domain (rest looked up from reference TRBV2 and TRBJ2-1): EPEVTQTPSHQVTQMGQEVILRCVPISNHLYFYWYRQILGQKVEFLVSFYNNEISEKSEIFDDQFSVERPDGSNFTLKIRSTKLEDSAMYFCASSEQGAGNEQFFGPGTRLTVL.

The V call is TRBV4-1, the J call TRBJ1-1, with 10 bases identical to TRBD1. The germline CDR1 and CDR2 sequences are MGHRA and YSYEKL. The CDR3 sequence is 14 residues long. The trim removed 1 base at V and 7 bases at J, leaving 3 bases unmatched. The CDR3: CASSQGQGAGEAFF. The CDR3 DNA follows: TGCGCCAGCAGCCAAGGACAGGGGGCGGGTGAAGCTTTCTTT.

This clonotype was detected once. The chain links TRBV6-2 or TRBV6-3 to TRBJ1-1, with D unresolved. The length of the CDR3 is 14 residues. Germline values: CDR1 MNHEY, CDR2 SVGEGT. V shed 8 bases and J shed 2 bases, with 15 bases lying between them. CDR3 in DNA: TGTGCCAGCTCTCCTTTGGAGACAAACACTGAAGCTTTCTTT. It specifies CASSPLETNTEAFF.

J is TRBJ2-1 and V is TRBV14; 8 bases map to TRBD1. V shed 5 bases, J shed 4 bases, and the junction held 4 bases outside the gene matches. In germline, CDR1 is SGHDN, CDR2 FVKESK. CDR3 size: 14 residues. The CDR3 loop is CASSFRTGYNEQFF. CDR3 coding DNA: TGTGCCAGCAGCTTTCGGACAGGGTACAATGAGCAGTTCTTC.

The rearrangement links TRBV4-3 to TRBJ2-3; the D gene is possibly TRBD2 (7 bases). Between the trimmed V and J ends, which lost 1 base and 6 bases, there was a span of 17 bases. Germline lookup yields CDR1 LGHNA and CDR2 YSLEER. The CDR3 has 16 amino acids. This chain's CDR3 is CASSQGLQGGGDTQYF. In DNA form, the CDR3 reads TGCGCCAGCAGCCAAGGTCTGCAGGGAGGGGGTGATACGCAGTATTTT.

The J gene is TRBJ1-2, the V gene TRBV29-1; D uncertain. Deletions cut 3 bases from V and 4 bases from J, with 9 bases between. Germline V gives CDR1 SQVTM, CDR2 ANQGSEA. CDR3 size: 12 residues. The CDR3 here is CSVDRQAYGYTF. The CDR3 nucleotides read TGCAGCGTTGATCGCCAGGCCTATGGCTACACCTTC.

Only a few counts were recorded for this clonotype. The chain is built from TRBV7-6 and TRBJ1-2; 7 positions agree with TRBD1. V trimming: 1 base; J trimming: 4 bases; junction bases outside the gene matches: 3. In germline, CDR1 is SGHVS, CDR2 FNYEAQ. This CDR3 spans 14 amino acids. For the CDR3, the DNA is TGTGCCAGCAGCTTAGTAGGGACAGCCTATGGCTACACCTTC. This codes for CASSLVGTAYGYTF.

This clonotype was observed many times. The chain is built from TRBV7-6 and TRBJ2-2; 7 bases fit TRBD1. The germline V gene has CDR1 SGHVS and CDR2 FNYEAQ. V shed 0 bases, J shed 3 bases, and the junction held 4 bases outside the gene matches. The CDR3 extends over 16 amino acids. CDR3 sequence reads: CASSLARDSHTGELFF. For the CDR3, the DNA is TGTGCCAGCAGCTTAGCCCGGGACAGTCACACCGGGGAGCTGTTTTTT. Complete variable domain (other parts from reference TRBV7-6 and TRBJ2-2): GAGVSQSPRYKVTKRGQDVALRCDPISGHVSLYWYRQALGQGPEFLTYFNYEAQQDKSGLPNDRFSAERPEGSISTLTIQRTEQRDSAMYRCASSLARDSHTGELFFGEGSRLTVL.